This TCR beta chain was identified during a study of Ad26.COV2.S vaccination and SARS-CoV-2 variants (dated by TCRdb to the early 2020s). For context, the study as a whole: Donors in the vaccine arm were drawn from COV1001, a phase I-IIa trial of Ad26.COV2.S in healthy adults that was multicentre, randomized, double-blind and placebo-controlled. Ad26.COV2.S was administered intramuscularly at 5 x 10^10 or 1 x 10^11 viral particles, either as a single shot or as two shots given 56 days apart. TCRbeta repertoire sequencing was used to assess the specificity and breadth of SARS-CoV-2-reactive T cell receptors after Ad26.COV2.S vaccination. A total of approximately 32 samples were included in the TCR-sequenced set, comprising 19 Ad26.COV2.S vaccine recipients, 5 placebo recipients and 8 SARS-CoV-2 convalescent individuals. Participants in the trial were split at random into five groups of five each, receiving low-dose or high-dose Ad26.COV2.S once or twice, or else placebo on both occasions. Investigators did not know the trial group allocation while performing experiments and assessing outcomes. Results the study describes overall, beyond this receptor: The authors noted that the TCR breadth and depth analyses may have underestimated total T cell responses. Comparing responses between vaccine doses or regimens was not something the study was powered to do. Vaccine and placebo recipients had similar non-spike TCR breadth, a finding consistent with the vaccine containing only spike. Higher spike-specific TCR breadth was observed in Ad26.COV2.S recipients than in placebo recipients (P = 0.0014). Substantial breadth of spike-specific CD8+ and CD4+ T cell responses was reported after vaccination.

To note about this clone: Its antigen specificity is not known. Qualities for individual bases were not recorded, and no much larger clone is one base off.

Trimming accounts for 6 bases at V and 4 bases at J, while the number of junction bases matched to no gene is 11. The CDR3 runs 16 residues from the cysteine to the phenylalanine. The retained sequence is limited to the CDR3, 48 bases, with the frame set at the first base. CDR1 and CDR2 are read off the germline V gene as SGHAT and FQNNGV. The immunoSEQ Assay was the method used to sequence TCRbeta CDR3 regions. After extraction, genomic DNA underwent amplification by bias-controlled multiplex PCR, followed by high-throughput sequencing. The authors processed their data as follows. To quantify the absolute abundance of every unique TCRbeta CDR3 region, sequences were collapsed and filtered. T cell fraction was estimated by normalizing TCRbeta template counts to usable DNA, with usable DNA measured through amplification of reference genes found in all nucleated cells. Repertoire TCRs were annotated as SARS-CoV-2-specific when V gene, CDR3 amino acid sequence and J gene were exactly matched to a known reactive TCR set. MIRA supplied the reference SARS-CoV-2 TCR set, which was filtered for enrichment in COVID-19-positive ImmuneCODE repertoires so that public or cross-reactive TCRs were removed. Drawing on the MIRA antigens, annotated TCRs were analysed further at the level of specific ORF or position within ORF. Breadth was defined as the number of annotated unique rearrangements divided by the total number of unique productive rearrangements, and depth was defined as the summed frequency of the annotated unique rearrangements. TCR breadth was compared between groups using two-sided Wilcoxon rank-sum tests. TCRdb mirrors the immuneACCESS table, restricted to in-frame sequences. Some clones are absent from its copies; in checked studies, under half trace to an unresolved V gene, and the reason for the others is unknown. V and J calls and clone size come straight from that table; D and trimming were deduced from the DNA. In this sample the table shows approximately 360,000 clones, about four fifths of which occur a single time. The ten most abundant clones make up around 7% of the sample.

Explained via the paper, the treatment or condition label denotes: roughly 18 received Ad26.COV2.S at low or high dose, single or two shots; roughly five received placebo; per-sample allocation not given. For vaccine and placebo recipients, repertoires were sequenced using samples collected on day 63 after the first injection. In Cohort 1b, about two dozen adults aged 18-55 years were enrolled at a single site in Boston, USA, between 29 July and 7 August 2020. Ad26.COV2.S was a replication-incompetent adenovirus type 26 vector that expressed a prefusion-stabilized SARS-CoV-2 spike protein derived from the original Wuhan strain.

The material sequenced was peripheral blood, taken in a trial of Ad26.COV2.S vaccine versus placebo. Recombination linked TRBV11-2 to TRBJ2-1, and 8 bases in between align with TRBD2. This clonotype originated in a person aged 18 to 65 who received the Ad26.COV2.S COVID-19 vaccine or a placebo. This receptor has the CDR3 CASRTFTGGRYNEQFF. Read as DNA, the sequence is TGTGCCAGCAGAACTTTCACGGGGGGGCGGTACAATGAGCAGTTCTTC.